This T cell receptor (beta chain) comes out of a study of cytomegalovirus exposure and HLA in healthy donors. V was clipped by 4 bases and J by 0 bases, with 6 bases between them. The CDR3 has 13 amino acids. CDR1 and CDR2 from the germline V gene are SGHDT and YYEEEE. It was with 60 Vbeta and 13 Jbeta primers that the PCR ran. The protocol was immunoSEQ multiplex PCR, while the TCRdb copy is restricted to in-frame clones and leaves out a portion. The table has 200,000 to 300,000 clones, roughly 81% seen once. This clone was seen a single time. Material: PBMCs. This TCR was recovered from a woman in her 40s in good health and CMV-seropositive. The chain employs TRBV5-6 and TRBJ2-3; the D gene is possibly TRBD2 (5 bases). The CDR3 DNA follows: TGTGCCAGCAGCCGCGGGAGCACAGATACGCAGTATTTT. Protein product: CASSRGSTDTQYF.